This T cell receptor (beta chain) was recorded in a study of vaccination and CD4 T cells after COVID-19. Researchers used the Oncomine TCR Beta short-read assay to sequence DNA from cultured CD4+ T cells. TCRdb ran MiXCR on the PCR reads and lists one entry per CDR3 protein. The sample holds more than 15,000 distinct CDR3 sequences, roughly 50% seen once. The CDR3 consists of 15 residues. V was clipped by 6 bases and J by 4 bases; unmatched bases: 8. The germline V gene encodes CDR1 MNHNS and CDR2 SASEGT. Time point meaning: late sampling 161 to 241 days after vaccination in a few convalescent patients. Treatment of the sample: roughly 10-day PBMC culture with coronavirus spike peptide pools or control peptides (ViraFEST assay). Turning to this clonotype: Antigen: not known.

The sample here was CD4+ T cells from blood, cultured in vitro, taken about 7 months after SARS-CoV-2 vaccination. The receptor's source is a human donor who had recovered from COVID-19. V is TRBV6-1 and J is TRBJ2-7; 11 bases map to TRBD2. The CDR3 nucleotides are TGTGCCAGCAGCCGTACTAGCGGGAGTGGTTACGAGCAGTACTTC. It specifies CASSRTSGSGYEQYF.